This T cell receptor (beta chain) was sequenced for a study of control samples from healthy donors and cancer patients. V was shortened by 1 base and J by 7 bases, with 15 bases between the two germline ends. Germline assignment: CDR1 SGHRS and CDR2 YFSETQ. The CDR3 totals 15 residues. The table came from immunoSEQ multiplex PCR; TCRdb's copy has only in-frame clones and leaves some out. The sample includes about 250,000 clones, roughly four fifths of them seen just once. This sequence joins TRBV5-1 and TRBJ2-1, with D tentatively TRBD2 (6 bases). Sequencing input: PBMCs. This sequence originates from an older woman with lung cancer. Written as DNA, the CDR3 is TGCGCCAGCAGCTTGAGGGACTTAAGTAGGAATGAGCAGTTCTTC. As protein: CASSLRDLSRNEQFF. The variable domain in full, completed from reference TRBV5-1 and TRBJ2-1, reads KAGVTQTPRYLIKTRGQQVTLSCSPISGHRSVSWYQQTPGQGLQFLFEYFSETQRNKGNFPGRFSGRQFSNSRSEMNVSTLELGDSALYLCASSLRDLSRNEQFFGPGTRLTVL.